The clone carrying this T cell receptor (beta chain) came up many times. TCRdb ran MiXCR on the 5' RACE reads and lists one entry per CDR3 protein. The sample has about 2,500 distinct CDR3 sequences; approximately 2% are singletons. The time point here: sample taken at primary tumor resection. Donation came from some 72 patients with untreated early-stage non-small cell lung cancer. The sample originates from a study of spatial heterogeneity in lung cancer. The CDR3 runs to 15 residues. CDR1 is DFQATT, CDR2 SNEGSKA, per germline (reference sequence). With V trimmed by 2 bases and J by 1 base, 2 bases remained unmatched.

This sequence was found in a male donor with early-stage non-small cell lung cancer. Specimen: normal lung tissue next to the tumor, collected at surgery. The genes are TRBV20-1 and TRBJ2-3; 11 nucleotides line up with TRBD2. For the CDR3, the DNA is TGCAGTGCTAGACCGACTAGCGGGGGCACAGATACGCAGTATTTT. Translating gives CSARPTSGGTDTQYF.